This T cell receptor beta chain originates from a study of blood T cell repertoires in COVID-19. Only in-frame clones appear in the TCRdb table, and some are missing; sequencing was by immunoSEQ multiplex PCR. The table lists some 250,000 clones, roughly 79% of them singletons. CDR1 MDHEN and CDR2 SYDVKM come from the germline V gene. V gave up 5 bases and J gave up 6 bases, with 8 bases separating them. The CDR3 consists of 12 residues. Only a few counts were recorded for this clone. The genes are TRBV28 and TRBJ1-3; D uncertain. The material sequenced was PBMCs or T cells enriched from blood (not recorded which). This clonotype originated in a man aged 40-50 years who had recovered from COVID-19. CDR3 coding DNA: TGTGCCAGCAGTCCAGAAAAAAACACCATATATTTT. Encoded protein: CASSPEKNTIYF.